These 28 T cell receptor beta chains were sequenced from one sample in a study of OX40 agonist ivuxolimab in advanced cancers. Measured with immunoSEQ multiplex PCR; TCRdb has only the in-frame clones, and not every one. This sample yields 20,000 to 25,000 clones, of which approximately 87% are seen a single time; about a quarter belongs to the top ten. Specimen: CD4+ or CD8+ T cells sorted from blood, collected in a trial of the OX40 agonist ivuxolimab. The receptors were sampled from an adult with an advanced solid tumor such as melanoma, head and neck, liver or kidney cancer.

This rearrangement joins TRBV28 to TRBJ2-2, with TRBD1 as a possible D gene (6 bases). Trimming took 6 bases from V and 1 from J, leaving 9 bases between them. CDR3 size: 14 residues. Germline V gene sequence: CDR1 MDHEN, CDR2 SYDVKM. The CDR3 loop reads CASSSTGNTGELFF. The CDR3 DNA reads as TGTGCCAGCAGCTCGACAGGGAACACCGGGGAGCTGTTTTTT. Full variable domain (missing parts from reference TRBV28 and TRBJ2-2): DVKVTQSSRYLVKRTGEKVFLECVQDMDHENMFWYRQDPGLGLRLIYFSYDVKMKEKGDIPEGYSVSREKKERFSLILESASTNQTSMYLCASSSTGNTGELFFGEGSRLTVL.

The chain uses TRBV2 and TRBJ2-3; TRBD1 or TRBD2 may be the D gene (5 bases each). Per the germline V gene, CDR1 is SNHLY and CDR2 is FYNNEI. Trimming pared 1 base from V and 6 bases from J, leaving 8 bases between. The CDR3 loop spans 13 amino acids. The CDR3 protein is CASSEGGADTQYF. The CDR3 nucleotides read TGTGCCAGCAGTGAAGGAGGGGCGGATACGCAGTATTTT.

The V and J genes are TRBV7-2 and TRBJ1-1, with D perhaps matching TRBD1 (5 bases). The length of the CDR3 is 14 residues. CDR1 is SGHTA and CDR2 is FQGNSA in the germline V gene. Trimming removed 5 bases at V and 4 bases at J, with 14 bases between. The CDR3 protein is CASSLQGYSTEAFF. In nucleotides, the CDR3 is TGTGCCAGCAGCCTGCAGGGTTATAGCACTGAAGCTTTCTTT.

The chain combines TRBV14 with TRBJ1-1; a weak D match, TRBD1 (5 bases). CDR1 and CDR2 (germline): SGHDN, FVKESK. The V and J ends lost 1 base and 5 bases respectively, with 8 bases between them. The length of the CDR3 is 13 residues. The CDR3 here is CASSQVWGTEAFF. CDR3 sequence (DNA): TGTGCCAGCAGCCAAGTTTGGGGGACTGAAGCTTTCTTT.

The V and J genes are TRBV15 and TRBJ2-3; 8 bases match TRBD2. V lost 8 bases, J lost 1 base, and 8 bases stayed unmatched. Per the germline V gene, CDR1 is LNHNV and CDR2 is YYDKDF (reference sequence). CDR3 length: 15 residues. The chain's CDR3 is CATRLAAGGTDTQYF. The CDR3 DNA sequence: TGTGCCACCCGCTTAGCAGCGGGGGGCACAGATACGCAGTATTTT.

This rearrangement joins TRBV6-1 to TRBJ2-2, with a tentative D call TRBD2 (7 bases). Trimming removed 4 bases from V and 7 bases from J, with 13 bases in between. Germline lookup yields CDR1 MNHNS and CDR2 SASEGT. This CDR3 spans 14 amino acids. CDR3 nucleotide sequence: TGTGCCAGCAGTGTTAACAGGGACTACGGGGAGCTGTTTTTT. It translates to CASSVNRDYGELFF.

This clone was observed a single time. The rearrangement joins TRBV6-6 to TRBJ2-7; no clear D. Germline V CDR1 and CDR2: MNHNY, SVGAGI (reference sequence). The CDR3 spans 15 residues. The ends were cut back, 2 bases at V and 5 bases at J, with 16 bases in the middle. The CDR3 DNA is TGTGCCAGCAGTTACGGGCTATCGCGGTTCGACGAGCAGTACTTC. Its translation is CASSYGLSRFDEQYF.

The rearrangement uses TRBV7-6 and TRBJ1-1, with 7 bases matching TRBD1. Germline assignment: CDR1 SGHVS and CDR2 FNYEAQ. The CDR3 loop spans 18 amino acids. V gave up 3 bases and J gave up 5 bases; unmatched junction bases: 18. The CDR3 region is CASSLGDRGQLRGTEAFF. The DNA for the CDR3 is TGTGCCAGCAGCTTGGGGGACCGGGGACAGCTTAGAGGTACTGAAGCTTTCTTT. Full variable domain (missing parts from reference TRBV7-6 and TRBJ1-1): GAGVSQSPRYKVTKRGQDVALRCDPISGHVSLYWYRQALGQGPEFLTYFNYEAQQDKSGLPNDRFSAERPEGSISTLTIQRTEQRDSAMYRCASSLGDRGQLRGTEAFFGQGTRLTVV.

V and J are TRBV7-8 and TRBJ1-1; tentative D call: TRBD1 (6 bases). Looked up from germline, CDR1 is SGHVS and CDR2 is FQNEAQ. Deletions cut 1 base from V and 8 bases from J, with 14 bases between. The CDR3 contains 14 residues. The CDR3 nucleotides are TGTGCCAGCAGCTTAGGCCAGGGGTTACGGGAAGCTTTCTTT. Translation gives CASSLGQGLREAFF.

J is TRBJ2-3 and V is TRBV4-3, with 9 positions matching TRBD1. Per germline, CDR1 LGHNA and CDR2 YSLEER. Trimming removed 4 bases from V and 3 bases from J; junction bases left unmatched: 8. CDR3 length: 16 residues. This CDR3 reads CASSPQTGGGTDTQYF. The DNA for the CDR3 is TGCGCCAGCAGCCCTCAGACAGGGGGAGGGACAGATACGCAGTATTTT.

Regarding this clone: Being one base from a much bigger clone, this may be a read error. V gene TRBV7-3 combines with J gene TRBJ1-6, with a tentative D call TRBD1 (6 bases). Trimming removed 8 bases from V and 9 bases from J, with 20 bases in between. CDR1 and CDR2 (germline): SGHTA, FQGTGA. This CDR3 contains 15 residues. The CDR3 region is CASGGLQGKSSPLHF. The CDR3 DNA reads TGTGCCAGCGGTGGGCTCCAGGGGAAATCTTCACCCCTCCACTTT.

This sequence joins TRBV7-8 and TRBJ2-3; maybe TRBD2 (5 bases). From germline, CDR1 is SGHVS and CDR2 FQNEAQ. This CDR3 has 16 amino acids. V was clipped by 1 base and J by 2 bases, with 13 bases between them. CDR3 coding DNA: TGTGCCAGCAGCTTAGTGTTGGAGGATTACACAGATACGCAGTATTTT. Amino acid sequence: CASSLVLEDYTDTQYF.

This chain's CDR3 is CASSLGTNSNQPQHF. The CDR3 region has the DNA TGTGCCAGCAGTTTGGGCACCAATAGCAATCAGCCCCAGCATTTT. The V gene is TRBV27, the J gene TRBJ1-5; unclear D gene. The CDR3 loop spans 15 amino acids. The germline V gene encodes CDR1 MNHEY and CDR2 SMNVEV (reference sequence). V lost 3 bases, J lost 0 bases, and 9 bases lay in between.

J is TRBJ2-7 and V is TRBV6-1; 8 nucleotides align to TRBD2. The CDR3 has 16 residues. Germline V CDR1 and CDR2: MNHNS, SASEGT. Trimming cost V 1 base and J 0 bases; bases outside gene matches: 5. CDR3 in DNA: TGTGCCAGCAGTGAAGGGGGTAGCGGGGTCTCCTACGAGCAGTACTTC. Its protein product is CASSEGGSGVSYEQYF.

The rearrangement links TRBV28 to TRBJ2-1; no definite D call. CDR1 is MDHEN, CDR2 SYDVKM, per germline. Trimming shortened V by 5 bases and J by 5 bases, and 7 bases separated the two germline ends. CDR3 length: 12 amino acids. CDR3 sequence: CASSRVNNEQFF. For the CDR3, the DNA is TGTGCCAGCAGTAGGGTAAACAATGAGCAGTTCTTC.

The chain couples TRBV21-1 to TRBJ1-1. TRBV21-1 is designated a pseudogene. The CDR3 length is 19 residues. CDR3 loop: CASSKALLLQYRAGAEAFF. In DNA, the CDR3 is TGTGCCAGCAGCAAAGCTTTACTATTACAATACCGTGCGGGGGCTGAAGCTTTCTTT.

V usage is TRBV19 and J usage is TRBJ2-7, with D perhaps matching TRBD1 (6 bases). Germline-derived CDR1 and CDR2 are LNHDA and SQIVND (reference sequence). The CDR3 consists of 15 residues. Deletions cut 10 bases from V and 3 bases from J, with 22 bases between. The CDR3 coding sequence is TGTGCCAATAAACCCCAGGGGACCAAATTCTACGAGCAGTACTTC. This translates into CANKPQGTKFYEQYF.

V gene TRBV6-1 combines with J gene TRBJ2-7; D uncertain. This CDR3 has 12 residues. Trimming pared 7 bases from V and 0 bases from J, leaving 7 bases between. In germline, CDR1 is MNHNS, CDR2 SASEGT. CDR3 coding DNA: TGTGCCAGCATGTTTAGCTCCTACGAGCAGTACTTC. Translated, it gives CASMFSSYEQYF.

This chain connects TRBV7-9 to TRBJ2-1; TRBD2 aligns across 9 bases. The CDR3 length is 14 residues. CDR1 SEHNR and CDR2 FQNEAQ come from the germline V gene (reference sequence). Trimming at V came to 5 bases and at J to 7 bases, leaving 6 bases not matched to a gene. CDR3 residues: CASSAFTSGNEQFF. The CDR3, as DNA: TGTGCCAGCAGCGCCTTCACTAGCGGGAATGAGCAGTTCTTC.

The V and J genes are TRBV6-5 and TRBJ2-2; tentatively, D is TRBD1 (5 bases). CDR3 length: 12 residues. V was cut by 10 bases and J by 6 bases, with 12 bases left in between. In germline, CDR1 is MNHEY, CDR2 SVGAGI. DNA for the CDR3: TGTGCCACCGGTATAGGGGCCGGGGAGCTGTTTTTT. Translation gives CATGIGAGELFF.

The genes are TRBV4-3 and TRBJ2-7; D gene uncertain. This CDR3 spans 17 amino acids. Germline CDR1 reads LGHNA; CDR2 reads YSLEER. The ends were cut back, 4 bases at V and 2 bases at J, with 21 bases in the middle. CDR3 loop: CASSRAYIDTETYEQYF. The CDR3 DNA sequence: TGCGCCAGCAGCCGAGCTTACATTGACACTGAGACCTACGAGCAGTACTTC.

This clone is a singleton in its sample. The J gene is TRBJ2-5, the V gene TRBV2, with TRBD1 identical over 9 bases. The J segment lost 5 bases and the V segment lost 3 bases, leaving 16 bases of the junction unmatched. This CDR3 spans 18 amino acids. Germline CDR1 and CDR2: SNHLY and FYNNEI. In nucleotides, the CDR3 is TGTGCCAGCAGTGAGTCCTATATGGGACAGGGATCCCAGGAGACCCAGTACTTC. Protein sequence: CASSESYMGQGSQETQYF. The full variable domain, its missing parts supplied by reference TRBV2 and TRBJ2-5, is EPEVTQTPSHQVTQMGQEVILRCVPISNHLYFYWYRQILGQKVEFLVSFYNNEISEKSEIFDDQFSVERPDGSNFTLKIRSTKLEDSAMYFCASSESYMGQGSQETQYFGPGTRLLVL.

V is TRBV6-4 and J is TRBJ1-1, with a tentative D call TRBD1 (5 bases). The CDR3 covers 14 residues. The germline V gene has CDR1 MRHNA and CDR2 SNTAGT. V was clipped by 6 bases and J by 1 base, with 12 bases between them. The CDR3 loop reads CASSPGRGNTEAFF. The CDR3 DNA reads as TGTGCCAGCAGCCCGGGACGGGGGAACACTGAAGCTTTCTTT.

The rearrangement uses TRBV29-1 and TRBJ1-3; unclear D gene. The CDR3 is 15 amino acids. Germline V CDR1 and CDR2: SQVTM, ANQGSEA. V dropped 0 bases and J dropped 0 bases, with 9 bases sitting between them. CDR3 sequence: CSVEELTNSGNTIYF. CDR3 DNA: TGCAGCGTTGAAGAGCTCACCAACTCTGGAAACACCATATATTTT.

V usage is TRBV11-2 and J usage is TRBJ1-2; D not resolved. The CDR3 runs 13 residues. V was cut by 3 bases and J by 6 bases, with 11 bases left in between. Germline lookup yields CDR1 SGHAT and CDR2 FQNNGV. The CDR3 protein is CASSFDWGNGYTF. The DNA for the CDR3 is TGTGCCAGCAGCTTTGATTGGGGAAATGGCTACACCTTC.

This clone has a handful of counts. The rearrangement joins TRBV19 to TRBJ2-3; 9 bases fit TRBD1. Trimming at V came to 5 bases and at J to 2 bases, leaving 5 bases not matched to a gene. Germline lookup yields CDR1 LNHDA and CDR2 SQIVND (reference sequence). This CDR3 has 15 residues. The CDR3 nucleotides are TGTGCCAGTAGTGAGGGACAGGGTGCCACAGATACGCAGTATTTT. It yields the protein CASSEGQGATDTQYF. Using reference TRBV19 and TRBJ2-3 for the parts outside the CDR3, the full variable domain is DGGITQSPKYLFRKEGQNVTLSCEQNLNHDAMYWYRQDPGQGLRLIYYSQIVNDFQKGDIAEGYSVSREKKESFPLTVTSAQKNPTAFYLCASSEGQGATDTQYFGPGTRLTVL.

This clone occurred once. The gene calls are TRBV6-1 and TRBJ1-1; D ambiguous. CDR3 size: 14 residues. The germline V and J ends were trimmed by 1 base and 4 bases, with 10 bases remaining between them. CDR1 is MNHNS, CDR2 SASEGT, per germline. The CDR3 bases are TGTGCCAGCAGTGAAGAATATAGGGCCACTGAAGCTTTCTTT. It yields the protein CASSEEYRATEAFF.

With respect to this clone: Its ends do not fully match the called genes, so a read error is possible. V gene TRBV7-7 combines with J gene TRBJ2-3; 8 nucleotides agree with TRBD2. The CDR3 totals 17 residues. Germline assignment: CDR1 SSHAT and CDR2 FNYEAQ (reference sequence). In nucleotides, the CDR3 is TGTGCTAGCAGCCAGAAGGCGGGGGGCCGTGGAGAAGATACGCAGTATTTT. This codes for CASSQKAGGRGEDTQYF. Based on the CDR3 plus reference TRBV7-7 and TRBJ2-3, the full variable domain is GAGVSQSPRYKVTKRGQDVTLRCDPISSHATLYWYQQALGQGPEFLTYFNYEAQPDKSGLPSDRFSAERPEGSISTLTIQRTEQRDSAMYRCASSQKAGGRGEDTQYFGPGTRLTVL.